Listed below are T cell receptor beta chains from one sample, sequenced in a study of blood T cell repertoires in COVID-19. TCRdb keeps only in-frame clones here, not all; method: immunoSEQ multiplex PCR. The table records over 150,000 clones, 83% of them present only once. What was sequenced was peripheral blood. These receptors were obtained from a woman of 80 years or more with acute or convalescent COVID-19. Both conserved end residues are part of each CDR3. Fields, in order: CDR3 protein, CDR3 DNA, V gene, J gene, clone size, D gene. A D gene is named only where the DNA matches it firmly. Expanded clones are given a class, and other clones once, few, many or no size at all.

CASSDADTQYF,TGTGCCAGCAGTGACGCAGATACGCAGTATTTT,TRBV2,TRBJ2-3,.,.
CASSFPGMNTGELFF,TGTGCCAGCAGTTTTCCAGGGATGAACACCGGGGAGCTGTTTTTT,TRBV28,TRBJ2-2,.,.
CASSLSWGDRGYTF,TGTGCCAGCAGCTTATCTTGGGGGGATCGAGGCTACACCTTC,TRBV11-2,TRBJ1-2,.,.
CASSPRGGFQETQYF,TGTGCCAGCTCACCTCGGGGGGGGTTCCAAGAGACCCAGTACTTC,TRBV18,TRBJ2-5,.,TRBD2
CASSLMGLGNSPLHF,TGTGCCAGCAGCTTAATGGGTCTAGGCAATTCACCCCTCCACTTT,TRBV7-2,TRBJ1-6,once,.
CATRDRTVQGYTF,TGTGCCACCAGGGACAGGACGGTTCAAGGCTACACCTTC,TRBV28,TRBJ1-2,few,TRBD1
CASSPWREAYNEQFF,TGCGCCAGCAGCCCGTGGCGGGAAGCCTACAATGAGCAGTTCTTC,TRBV4-3,TRBJ2-1,.,.
CASSRSSWALRGNEKLFF,TGTGCCAGTAGTAGATCCTCTTGGGCCCTGCGGGGTAATGAAAAACTGTTTTTT,TRBV19,TRBJ1-4,.,.
CASSLIGEEKLFF,TGTGCCAGCAGTTTGATTGGTGAGGAAAAACTGTTTTTT,TRBV28,TRBJ1-4,few,.
CASSRLDLTQGEKLFF,TGCGCCAGCAGCCGCTTGGACCTAACGCAGGGCGAAAAACTGTTTTTT,TRBV5-1,TRBJ1-4,once,.
CASSPHRGTSSGANVLTF,TGTGCCAGCAGCCCTCACAGGGGTACTAGCTCTGGGGCCAACGTCCTGACTTTC,TRBV7-3,TRBJ2-6,.,TRBD1
CTLLGLAVTPGELFF,TGCACCCTCCTCGGACTAGCGGTTACACCGGGGGAGCTGTTTTTT,TRBV1,TRBJ2-2,.,.
CATSDFGGGRETQYF,TGTGCCACCAGTGATTTCGGGGGGGGCCGAGAGACCCAGTACTTC,TRBV24-1,TRBJ2-5,.,TRBD2
CASSSPGGGFRPQHF,TGTGCCAGCAGTTCCCCCGGGGGGGGATTTCGGCCCCAGCATTTT,TRBV28,TRBJ1-5,.,.
CASSITTLNSGSYGYTF,TGTGCCAGTAGTATAACTACTCTTAATTCCGGGAGCTATGGCTACACCTTC,TRBV19,TRBJ1-2,once,.
CAWRGGALQEGELFF,TGTGCCTGGAGAGGAGGGGCCTTACAAGAGGGGGAGCTGTTTTTT,TRBV30,TRBJ2-2,.,.
CASSQETSTQYF,TGTGCCAGCAGCCAAGAAACTTCTACGCAGTATTTT,TRBV3-1/TRBV3-2,TRBJ2-3,.,.
CASSPAGLVNEQFF,TGTGCCAGCAGCCCCGCGGGGTTGGTCAATGAGCAGTTCTTC,TRBV7-9,TRBJ2-1,.,.
CASSKLRNTEAFF,TGTGCCAGCAGTAAGCTTAGGAACACTGAAGCTTTCTTT,TRBV6-2/TRBV6-3,TRBJ1-1,few,.
CASSPLRTSGEGEQYF,TGTGCCAGCTCACCTTTACGGACTAGCGGGGAGGGCGAGCAGTACTTC,TRBV18,TRBJ2-7,.,TRBD2
CSARLYNEQFF,TGCAGTGCTAGACTATACAATGAGCAGTTCTTC,TRBV20-1,TRBJ2-1,.,.
CASSSSRLAF,TGTGCCAGCAGCTCATCCAGGTTGGCCTTC,TRBV28,TRBJ1-2,.,.
CASRTLAGPLSYEQYF,TGTGCCAGCAGGACCTTAGCGGGACCCCTCTCCTACGAGCAGTACTTC,TRBV7-2,TRBJ2-7,.,TRBD2
CASSLEQTYNEQFF,TGTGCCAGCAGCTTAGAGCAAACCTACAATGAGCAGTTCTTC,TRBV13,TRBJ2-1,.,.
CASRRDYRSRGDDTDTQYF,TGTGCCAGTAGAAGGGACTATCGTAGTCGGGGTGACGACACAGATACGCAGTATTTT,TRBV19,TRBJ2-3,.,TRBD2
CASSLLTGNYGYTF,TGTGCCAGCAGCCTGCTTACAGGGAACTATGGCTACACCTTC,TRBV7-2,TRBJ1-2,.,.
CASSQLAGVDEQYF,TGTGCCAGCAGCCAACTAGCGGGAGTGGACGAGCAGTACTTC,TRBV3-1/TRBV3-2,TRBJ2-7,.,TRBD2
CASSQSSGEAQETQYF,TGCGCCAGCAGTCAATCATCCGGGGAAGCTCAAGAGACCCAGTACTTC,TRBV23-1,TRBJ2-5,.,.
CASTRVPGLAGDTGELFF,TGTGCCAGCACCCGAGTACCGGGACTAGCGGGAGACACCGGGGAGCTGTTTTTT,TRBV7-9,TRBJ2-2,.,TRBD2
CASSFTGLETQYF,TGTGCCAGCAGCTTCACGGGTTTGGAGACCCAGTACTTC,TRBV7-3,TRBJ2-5,.,.
CASSYTRETQYF,TGTGCCAGCAGTTACACCAGGGAGACCCAGTACTTC,TRBV6-2/TRBV6-3,TRBJ2-5,.,.
CASGLYTGELFF,TGTGCCAGTGGACTGTACACCGGGGAGCTGTTTTTT,TRBV7-2,TRBJ2-2,.,.
CASSQSFIVGRLRQPQHF,TGCGCCAGCAGTCAATCTTTTATTGTGGGGCGGTTGAGACAGCCCCAGCATTTT,TRBV23-1,TRBJ1-5,.,.
CASSSSGNYHTQYF,TGTGCCAGCAGCTCTAGCGGGAACTACCATACGCAGTATTTT,TRBV7-9,TRBJ2-3,.,TRBD2
CASSLTGGYEQYF,TGTGCCAGCAGTTTGACAGGGGGCTACGAGCAGTACTTC,TRBV12-3/TRBV12-4,TRBJ2-7,few,TRBD1
CASRFPGTGSGYTF,TGTGCCAGCAGATTTCCGGGGACAGGCTCTGGCTACACCTTC,TRBV28,TRBJ1-2,.,TRBD1
CASSPPNEGSPLHF,TGTGCCAGCTCACCACCGAATGAGGGTTCACCCCTCCACTTT,TRBV18,TRBJ1-6,.,.
CASSWTGGTDTQYF,TGCGCCAGCAGCTGGACAGGGGGCACAGATACGCAGTATTTT,TRBV5-1,TRBJ2-3,.,TRBD1
CASSPQPGGEGSPLHF,TGTGCCAGCAGCCCGCAACCCGGGGGAGAAGGATCACCCCTCCACTTT,TRBV4-2,TRBJ1-6,.,.
CASSQGNRGNTIYF,TGCGCCAGCAGCCAAGGGAACAGGGGAAACACCATATATTTT,TRBV4-3,TRBJ1-3,.,.
CASSGADGFLSGKLFF,TGTGCCAGCAGTGGAGCAGACGGGTTCTTAAGTGGAAAACTGTTTTTT,TRBV6-1,TRBJ1-4,.,.
CASSQGPGTGTGGYTF,TGTGCCAGCAGCCAAGGGCCGGGAACAGGGACGGGAGGCTACACCTTC,TRBV3-1/TRBV3-2,TRBJ1-2,.,.
CASSVTGTADGYTF,TGTGCCAGCAGCGTAACCGGGACAGCGGATGGCTACACCTTC,TRBV7-8,TRBJ1-2,.,TRBD1
CASSESAGLRGPPRSYEQYF,TGCGCCAGCAGTGAGTCAGCGGGACTCAGGGGGCCACCCCGCTCCTACGAGCAGTACTTC,TRBV10-1,TRBJ2-7,few,.
CASSSPQGLAGNNEQFF,TGTGCCAGTAGCTCGCCCCAGGGACTAGCTGGGAACAATGAGCAGTTCTTC,TRBV19,TRBJ2-1,.,TRBD2
CASSLTGGQNTGELFF,TGTGCCAGCTCACTGACTGGGGGACAGAACACCGGGGAGCTGTTTTTT,TRBV18,TRBJ2-2,many,.
CASSLARRRGEKLFF,TGTGCCAGCAGCTTAGCGAGGAGAAGGGGGGAAAAACTGTTTTTT,TRBV7-2,TRBJ1-4,.,.
CASRQGIGQPQHF,TGTGCCAGCAGACAGGGGATCGGGCAGCCCCAGCATTTT,TRBV28,TRBJ1-5,.,TRBD1